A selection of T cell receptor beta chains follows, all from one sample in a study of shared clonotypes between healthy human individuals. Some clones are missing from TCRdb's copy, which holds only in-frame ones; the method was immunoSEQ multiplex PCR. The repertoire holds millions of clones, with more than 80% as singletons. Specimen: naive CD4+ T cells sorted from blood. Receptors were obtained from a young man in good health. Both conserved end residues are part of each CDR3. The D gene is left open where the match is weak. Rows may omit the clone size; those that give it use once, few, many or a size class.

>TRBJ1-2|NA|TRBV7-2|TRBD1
CASSPGQGFDGYTF
TGTGCCAGCAGCCCGGGACAGGGGTTCGATGGCTACACCTTC
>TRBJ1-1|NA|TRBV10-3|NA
CAIMPRAGEGNTEAFF
TGTGCCATCATGCCCCGGGCAGGGGAAGGAAACACTGAAGCTTTCTTT
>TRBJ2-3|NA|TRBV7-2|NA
CASSSFALLGGTSTDTQYF
TGTGCCAGCAGCTCCTTTGCCTTACTTGGAGGAACTAGCACAGATACGCAGTATTTT
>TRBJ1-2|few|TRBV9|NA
CASSVEQGYGYTF
TGTGCCAGCAGCGTAGAACAGGGCTATGGCTACACCTTC
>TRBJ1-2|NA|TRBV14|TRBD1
CASSQDYRDRDYGYTF
TGTGCCAGCAGCCAAGATTACCGGGACAGGGACTATGGCTACACCTTC
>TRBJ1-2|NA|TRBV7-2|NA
CASSLAGTGYGYTF
TGTGCCAGCAGCTTAGCGGGCACAGGCTATGGCTACACCTTC
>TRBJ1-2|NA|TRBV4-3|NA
CASSQEAPTGFGYTF
TGCGCCAGCAGCCAAGAAGCCCCAACAGGGTTTGGCTACACCTTC
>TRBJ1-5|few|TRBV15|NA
CATSRDHARPNQPQHF
TGTGCCACCAGCAGAGATCATGCCAGACCCAATCAGCCCCAGCATTTT
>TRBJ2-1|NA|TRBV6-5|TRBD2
CASGRGTSGADEQFF
TGTGCCAGCGGTCGTGGGACTAGCGGGGCGGATGAGCAGTTCTTC
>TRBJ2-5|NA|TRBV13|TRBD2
CASSSSGRFQETQYF
TGTGCCAGCAGCTCTAGCGGGAGATTTCAAGAGACCCAGTACTTC
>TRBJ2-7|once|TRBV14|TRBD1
CASSQVTGKVSYEQYF
TGTGCCAGCAGCCAAGTGACAGGGAAGGTGTCCTACGAGCAGTACTTC
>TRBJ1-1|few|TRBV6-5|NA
CASSHMGTEAFF
TGTGCCAGCAGTCACATGGGAACTGAAGCTTTCTTT
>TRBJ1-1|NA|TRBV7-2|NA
CASSLNKGRLMNTEAFF
TGTGCCAGCAGCTTGAACAAGGGCCGCCTCATGAACACTGAAGCTTTCTTT
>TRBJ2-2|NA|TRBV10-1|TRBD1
CASSDYPGGRFTGELFF
TGCGCCAGCAGTGATTATCCAGGGGGCCGCTTTACCGGGGAGCTGTTTTTT
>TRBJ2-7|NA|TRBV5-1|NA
CASSLEATYEQYF
TGCGCCAGCAGCTTGGAGGCAACATACGAGCAGTACTTC
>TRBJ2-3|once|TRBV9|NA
CASSEQNTRTDTQYF
TGTGCCAGCAGCGAGCAGAACACCCGCACAGATACGCAGTATTTT
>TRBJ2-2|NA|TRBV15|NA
CATKQSRLAGGTGELFF
TGTGCCACCAAGCAGAGTCGTTTGGCAGGCGGGACCGGGGAGCTGTTTTTT
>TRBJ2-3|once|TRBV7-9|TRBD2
CASSSERGGSTDTQYF
TGTGCCAGCAGCTCAGAGCGGGGGGGAAGCACAGATACGCAGTATTTT
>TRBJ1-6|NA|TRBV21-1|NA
CASSTRDRVNSPLHF
TGTGCCAGCAGCACCCGGGACAGGGTGAATTCACCCCTCCACTTT
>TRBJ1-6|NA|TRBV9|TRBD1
CASSVGGTGSSPLHF
TGTGCCAGCAGCGTAGGAGGGACAGGGAGTTCACCCCTCCACTTT
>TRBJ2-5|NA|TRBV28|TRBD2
CASSPGTSEKETQYF
TGTGCCAGCAGTCCCGGGACTAGCGAAAAAGAGACCCAGTACTTC
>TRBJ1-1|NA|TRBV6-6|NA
CASRPTVNTEAFF
TGTGCCAGCAGACCGACAGTGAACACTGAAGCTTTCTTT